This T cell receptor (beta chain) was profiled in a study of shared clonotypes between healthy human individuals. Profiling relied on immunoSEQ multiplex PCR, and the TCRdb table lists in-frame clones only, not all of them. The sample yields a few million clones, about 92% seen once. Turning to this clone: Its antigen is not identified.

Findings and caveats of the study: Relative to their counterparts shared across all four donors, non-shared clonotypes exhibited diminished generation probabilities. Estimated richness was generally greater in naive than memory subsets. Having only a few donors restricted how much genetic and exposure-history diversity was captured.

Germline-derived CDR1 and CDR2 are MNHEY and SVGAGI. V was trimmed by 4 bases and J by 4 bases, leaving 11 bases between them. This CDR3 is built from 15 residues. The clonotype comes from a man aged 18-30 years in good health. The chain joins TRBV6-5 to TRBJ1-6; D is possibly TRBD1 (6 bases). What was sequenced was naive CD4+ T cells sorted from blood. Regarding subset: CD45RA+ positively selected. The CDR3 nucleotides read TGTGCCAGCAGTTCAGGGGCCCCTTATAATTCACCCCTCCACTTT. Amino acid sequence: CASSSGAPYNSPLHF.